This TCR beta chain was found in a study of T cells in Graves' hyperthyroidism and ophthalmopathy. General study results and limits: Blood shared most expanded thyroid clonotypes above 0.001.

Pregnant or lactating patients were excluded, as were those with uncontrolled infection or other autoimmune disease. The diagnoses drew upon clinical symptoms, serum thyroxine and TRAb, thyroid ultrasound and orbital computed tomography. PBMCs were sourced from roughly 9.7 ml fresh peripheral blood. This clonotype was detected many times. Its target is unknown. Amplified TCR beta CDR3 regions derived from RNA transcripts. HTBI primers were used for first-round RT-PCR of the TCR CDR3. TCRdb re-called the multiplex PCR reads with MiXCR, one entry per CDR3 protein. Of about 610,000 distinct CDR3 sequences listed, around 15% are singletons. CDR3 length equals 16 residues. V dropped 5 bases and J dropped 1 base, with 19 bases sitting between them. Germline values: CDR1 SGHRS, CDR2 YFSETQ.

The rearrangement links TRBV5-1 to TRBJ2-7, with D perhaps assigned TRBD1 or TRBD2 (5 bases each). This TCR was sampled from a woman aged 40 to 50 with Graves' ophthalmopathy. The sample comprised blood. The CDR3 here is CASSPGDGPGSYEQYF. For the CDR3, the DNA is TGCGCCAGCAGTCCCGGGGACGGCCCAGGGTCCTACGAGCAGTACTTC.